One sample yielded the 15 T cell receptor beta chains listed below, sequenced in a study of CD8 T cells in ankylosing spondylitis. TCRdb recomputed calls from the 5' RACE reads with MiXCR, one row per CDR3 protein. The sample includes some 23,000 distinct CDR3 sequences, roughly 2.5% of them seen just once. Sequences were obtained from blood, either unsorted or a sorted T cell fraction (not recorded which). Receptor source: a female donor with ankylosing spondylitis or in good health (not recorded which).

This clonotype has a count of ten or more. The rearrangement uses TRBV9 and TRBJ2-3; D may be TRBD2 (7 bases). The V gene lost 0 bases and the J gene lost 6 bases, with 17 bases spanning the gap. The CDR3 loop spans 16 amino acids. Germline values: CDR1 SGDLS, CDR2 YYNGEE. The CDR3 sequence: CASSVASGGQGDTQYF. For the CDR3, the DNA is TGTGCCAGCAGCGTAGCTTCGGGGGGCCAGGGGGATACGCAGTATTTT.

This clonotype occurred many times. This sequence joins TRBV9 and TRBJ2-5, with TRBD1 matching over 7 bases. V lost 3 bases to trimming and J lost 5 bases; unmatched junction nucleotides: 7. The germline V gene has CDR1 SGDLS and CDR2 YYNGEE. The CDR3 contains 14 residues. The CDR3: CASSAEGGGETQYF. The CDR3 DNA reads TGTGCCAGCAGCGCGGAAGGGGGCGGGGAGACCCAGTACTTC. Based on the CDR3 plus reference TRBV9 and TRBJ2-5, the full variable domain is DSGVTQTPKHLITATGQRVTLRCSPRSGDLSVYWYQQSLDQGLQFLIQYYNGEERAKGNILERFSAQQFPDLHSELNLSSLELGDSALYFCASSAEGGGETQYFGPGTRLLVL.

In its sample, this clonotype was seen many times. V is TRBV4-1 and J is TRBJ2-7; 8 bases align to TRBD2. Per the germline V gene, CDR1 is MGHRA and CDR2 is YSYEKL. The CDR3 runs to 19 residues. The ends lost 2 bases at V and 5 bases at J; junction bases unmatched: 20. The CDR3 coding sequence is TGCGCCAGCAGCCAACAAAGGGTCGGGGGGGGCGCATGGTCCAACGAGCAGTACTTC. It translates to CASSQQRVGGGAWSNEQYF.

This clonotype was observed many times. This chain uses TRBV9 with TRBJ1-2; the D gene is possibly TRBD1 (6 bases). The CDR3 has 15 amino acids. Germline CDR1 and CDR2: SGDLS and YYNGEE. Deletions cut 4 bases from V and 3 bases from J, with 16 bases between. The DNA for the CDR3 is TGTGCCAGCAGCCTCAGCCTAGGGGGTTACTATGGCTACACCTTC. Amino acids: CASSLSLGGYYGYTF.

This clonotype was seen ten or more times. V is TRBV9 and J is TRBJ2-3, with D perhaps given as TRBD1 or TRBD2 (6 bases each). The V end was cut by 2 bases, the J end by 5 bases, with 15 bases between. The V gene's germline CDR1 is SGDLS and CDR2 YYNGEE. The CDR3 contains 15 residues. The DNA for the CDR3 is TGTGCCAGCAGCGTTGGGGGGCAAGGAAGAGATACGCAGTATTTT. Its translation is CASSVGGQGRDTQYF.

This clonotype came up many times. The V and J genes are TRBV9 and TRBJ2-1; 7 bases match TRBD1. The CDR3 spans 12 residues. CDR1 SGDLS and CDR2 YYNGEE come from the germline V gene. Trimming at V came to 3 bases and at J to 7 bases, leaving 1 base not matched to a gene. This CDR3 is CASSATGNEQFF. The CDR3 nucleotides are TGTGCCAGCAGCGCGACAGGGAATGAGCAGTTCTTC.

This clonotype was recorded many times. The gene calls are TRBV9 and TRBJ1-5, with a possible D match to TRBD1 (5 bases). The germline V gene has CDR1 SGDLS and CDR2 YYNGEE. V was cut by 3 bases and J by 5 bases, with 15 bases left in between. The CDR3 is made up of 15 amino acids. The DNA of the CDR3 is TGTGCCAGCAGCGCCGGGGTGGCAGGGTATCAGCCCCAGCATTTT. Its translation is CASSAGVAGYQPQHF.

This clonotype came up many times. The CDR3 coding sequence is TGTGCCAGCAGCGTGAGGGAAGCCTGGCCAGATACGCAGTATTTT. It codes for CASSVREAWPDTQYF. The gene calls are TRBV9 and TRBJ2-3, with D possibly matching TRBD2 (5 bases). Trimming pared 2 bases from V and 4 bases from J, leaving 14 bases between. The CDR3 runs to 15 residues. Germline V CDR1 and CDR2: SGDLS, YYNGEE.

The table lists this clonotype with many counts. The CDR3 region has the DNA TGTGCCAGCAGCGTACGTACAGGCGGTACCTATGGCTACACCTTC. Its translation is CASSVRTGGTYGYTF. This chain joins TRBV9 and TRBJ1-2; D is possibly TRBD1 (5 bases). V was pared by 1 base and J by 4 bases, with 14 bases between. CDR1 SGDLS and CDR2 YYNGEE come from the germline V gene. The CDR3 is 15 amino acids.

This clonotype came up many times. This chain joins TRBV9 and TRBJ2-3, with D possibly TRBD1 on 5 matching bases. Germline values: CDR1 SGDLS, CDR2 YYNGEE. The CDR3 length is 12 residues. V lost 3 bases, J lost 4 bases, and 6 bases lay in between. The CDR3 DNA follows: TGTGCCAGCAGCGCAGGGTCAGATACGCAGTATTTT. This gives the protein CASSAGSDTQYF.

This clonotype was found many times. This sequence joins TRBV9 and TRBJ1-4, with 8 nucleotides matching TRBD1. V lost 0 bases to trimming and J lost 6 bases; unmatched junction nucleotides: 7. The CDR3 has 16 amino acids. The germline CDR1 and CDR2 sequences are SGDLS and YYNGEE. CDR3 loop: CASSVAAGGRDEKLFF. Written as DNA, the CDR3 is TGTGCCAGCAGCGTAGCGGCAGGGGGCCGGGATGAAAAACTGTTTTTT.

This clonotype was seen many times. The chain combines TRBV9 with TRBJ2-7; weak D call: TRBD1 (6 bases). The CDR3 totals 13 residues. Between the trimmed V and J ends, which lost 4 bases and 3 bases, there was a span of 11 bases. The germline CDR1 and CDR2 sequences are SGDLS and YYNGEE. The CDR3 region has the DNA TGTGCCAGCAGCCTACAGGGAGACTACGAGCAGTACTTC. Translation gives CASSLQGDYEQYF.

The table lists this clonotype with many counts. The chain uses TRBV9 and TRBJ2-1, with D hard to call. The CDR3 consists of 15 residues. Germline lookup yields CDR1 SGDLS and CDR2 YYNGEE. V lost 0 bases and J lost 2, with 9 bases in between. CDR3 region: CASSVGLVAYNEQFF. CDR3 nucleotides: TGTGCCAGCAGCGTAGGGCTAGTTGCCTACAATGAGCAGTTCTTC.

This clonotype was recorded at least ten times. The rearrangement links TRBV9 to TRBJ2-2, with 9 nucleotides matching TRBD2. Germline loops: CDR1 SGDLS, CDR2 YYNGEE. Trimming at V came to 0 bases and at J to 4 bases, leaving 4 bases not matched to a gene. The CDR3 loop spans 16 amino acids. This chain's CDR3 is CASSVAGSGSTGELFF. DNA of the CDR3: TGTGCCAGCAGCGTAGCAGGTAGCGGGAGCACCGGGGAGCTGTTTTTT.

This clonotype was counted at least ten times. The chain recombines TRBV9 with TRBJ1-6, with a possible D match to TRBD1 (5 bases). CDR1 SGDLS and CDR2 YYNGEE come from the germline V gene. The CDR3 runs 17 residues. The germline V and J ends were trimmed by 4 bases and 9 bases, with 23 bases remaining between them. The CDR3 loop reads CASSPHLGAGNISPLHF. The CDR3 bases are TGTGCCAGCAGCCCCCACCTAGGGGCGGGAAATATTTCACCCCTCCACTTT.